This record covers a single TCR beta chain. Its antigen is unknown. No much larger clonotype is one base removed from it; base qualities were not supplied. Reading from cysteine to phenylalanine, the CDR3 counts 13 amino acids. Only CDR3 DNA remains: 39 bases, in frame from the first base. From the germline V gene (reference sequence), CDR1 is GTSNPN and CDR2 is SVGIG. V and J lose 2 bases and 2 bases, and a span of 10 bases separates them. The cohort consisted of 650 to 850 healthy bone marrow donors. At the time of sampling, all cohort members were nominally healthy, though unrecorded immune exposures were likely present. The donor was CMV seropositive and belonged to the group of 250 to 300 seropositive cohort members. Every donor gave a peripheral blood sample, and the peripheral blood mononuclear cells from that sample were used for TCR beta sequencing. The Qiagen DNeasy Blood Extraction Kit was used to extract genomic DNA from the blood cell samples.

This entry belongs to a study of cytomegalovirus exposure and HLA in healthy donors (dated by TCRdb to the late 2010s). Describing the broader study: An earlier analysis of several hundred of the donors reported 276 Gb of sequence data and 117 million unique TCR beta sequences obtained from roughly 170 million T cells. An early release covering some 640 HLA-typed donors comprised 250 to 350 gigabases of sequencing data and 65 million to 100 million unique TCR sequences. Of the approximately 400 genotyped donors, less than 90% were placed in the genetic ancestry cluster associated with self-reported Caucasian donors. The aim of the study was to test whether cataloging public T cell receptors could identify signatures of past pathogen exposure. The study used immunosequencing to profile the T cell repertoires of about 670 subjects and linked those repertoires to cytomegalovirus serostatus. A separate validation cohort of over 95 different subjects was used in addition to the roughly 670-subject first cohort. To predict cytomegalovirus infection status, the study combined high-throughput TCR immunosequencing, statistical association of individual TCRs with disease status, and machine learning. A later analysis re-examined previously published TCR beta repertoires from hundreds of donors and added high-resolution HLA genotyping to investigate patterns of TCR occurrence. The later analysis used no new phenotypic data to find candidate immune exposures, relying instead on TCR beta sequences and their occurrence across donors. An earlier analysis of 450 to 750 of the donors used high-throughput TCR beta sequencing to judge whether each TCR beta V gene segment behaved as functional or pseudogenic. Donor age, sex, ethnicity and CMV serostatus were compiled together with the repertoire data. Genome-wide SNP genotypes for about 60% of the roughly 670 donors were used in a later genetic analysis, which treated that subset as a discovery cohort. All discovery cohort repertoires had been generated using a single sequencing platform. Both class I and class II loci were covered by HLA typing, at four-digit resolution. Typing coverage varied by locus: roughly 629-630 donors for A, B, C, DRB1 and DQB1; more than 500 for DQA1; around 610 for DPA1; approximately 470 for DPB1. Because of strong linkage in the cohort, five DR-DQ haplotypes were treated as single units for association and clustering. Across some 400 genotyped donors of the cohort, an average of roughly 250,000 unique TCR beta nucleotide sequences per donor were sequenced, and approximately 17% of those sequences were non-productive.

Study-wide conclusions, independent of this receptor: Immune exposure information for the cohort was limited to CMV serostatus. Because some donors lacked HLA typing at each locus, the association tests relied only on the typed subset. Some IMGT-functional V segments, including TRBV6-2 and TRBV6-3, could not be told apart with the 87-base-pair reads, so those segments were excluded. In a later genetic analysis, fewer N-insertions in productive TCRs were reported among donors in an Asian-associated ancestry cluster than the roughly 640-donor mean. Correlated functional status among segregating V segments might be attributable to linkage disequilibrium, but an unknown experimental factor could not be ruled out. In a later analysis, some 17,000 TCR beta sequences were associated with specific HLA alleles at a false discovery rate of 0.05. Cytomegalovirus status was reported to be diagnosed by the classifier with high specificity and sensitivity in both the original and validation cohorts. According to a later analysis, most CMV-associated TCR beta chains appeared to be HLA-restricted, and the HLA associations seemed to be driven largely by CMV exposure. In a later analysis, HLA-associated TCR beta chains were found to be more clonally expanded and to have lower generation probabilities than equally common non-associated chains. Several of the top co-occurrence clusters appeared to be linked to parvovirus B19, influenza, CMV and Epstein-Barr virus, according to a later analysis. A cluster of highly shared sequence variants was judged likely to represent a technical artifact of the sequencing pipeline. A further reported finding was that TCR beta sequences accurately predicted the HLA-A and HLA-B alleles for most subjects in the first cohort. Sequencing depth was assumed to be roughly uniform across donors in the presence/absence analyses, though that assumption may not hold. The authors suggested that the approach could potentially be generalized to other disease states and immunological phenotypes. V-gene and J-gene trimming of TCR beta chains was associated with a missense DCLRE1C variant in a later genetic analysis, and the association was replicated in an independent cohort. Because counts were too low, roughly 17 rarely observed V segments, including chromosome 9 orphons, were left out of the earlier analysis of a few hundred of the donors. A later analysis found that TCR association rates varied across HLA loci, with DRB1 alleles showing the most associated TCRs and HLA-C alleles the fewest. A total of 164 TCR beta chains were listed by the study as associated with cytomegalovirus. An earlier analysis of some 590 of the donors showed that most TCR beta V segments appeared in productive rearrangements either about 87% or about 30% of the time, which broadly matched IMGT annotations. Most TCR sequences were observed very rarely across donors, whereas some public TCRs were present in many individuals. Three of the identified cytomegalovirus-associated TCR beta chains were confirmed in vitro to be specific for cytomegalovirus antigens. The cohort was sequenced for TCR beta chains only, and without alpha or paired-chain data the features that could be detected were limited. Assigning TCR associations to individual alleles was difficult when HLA alleles, especially DR and DQ, strongly co-occurred.

Libraries were prepared through the immunoSEQ multiplex PCR assay. For the multiplex PCR, a mixture combining 60 forward primers for TCR Vbeta segments and 13 reverse primers for TCR Jbeta segments was used. The CDR3 region of rearranged TCR beta genes was amplified from genomic DNA by a multiplex PCR assay. On the Illumina HiSeq System, the amplified TCR beta libraries were sequenced as 87-base-pair reads. The authors processed their data as follows. In a later analysis, tens of millions of unique TCR beta chains were counted across the approximately 620 repertoires, and roughly 10 million of these chains were shared by at least two donors. A nearest-neighbor algorithm error-corrected the raw reads and collapsed the reads into unique sequences, merging closely related sequences to remove PCR and sequencing errors. To assign V, D and J gene segments, CDR3 sequences were aligned to IMGT reference sequences. For a sequence to be retained, a match of at least six nucleotides was required to both a V gene segment and a J gene segment. Rearrangements were called productive when the CDR3 lacked stop codons and stayed in frame with V and J; all others were non-productive. Following IMGT convention, CDR3 was defined as the stretch from the second conserved V-encoded cysteine up to the conserved J-encoded phenylalanine. The earlier analysis of approximately 590 of the donors excluded any sequence lacking an unambiguous match to a single V gene segment. An earlier analysis of a few hundred of the donors called V segments functional above 56.7% productive rearrangements and segregating when the between-donor standard deviation exceeded 5%. A statistical classification framework was built for diagnosing cytomegalovirus status from the catalog of TCR beta chain sequences. In a later analysis, TCR nucleotide sequences were compared against IMGT/GENE-DB human TR gene sequences so that V and J genes could be assigned. The TCRdist pipeline was used in a later analysis to assign CDR3 sequences and most-parsimonious VDJ recombination scenarios. A later analysis defined each TCR beta chain by its CDR3 amino acid sequence plus V-gene family, and excluded reads lacking a unique V-gene family. A later analysis removed nearly 600 highly shared, low-generation-probability nucleotide sequences to deal with suspected cross-contamination and a sequencing artifact. For each public chain, a later analysis derived a clonal expansion index from normalized ranks of inferred template counts within each repertoire. Generation probabilities in a later analysis came from a VDJ recombination model fitted to out-of-frame rearrangements, and those results were checked against IGoR. In a later analysis, hypergeometric tests were used to score TCR-TCR, TCR-HLA and TCR-CMV co-occurrence, with a repertoire-size bias correction applied to TCR pairs. To estimate false discovery rates, a later analysis permuted the HLA or CMV assignments 20 times. In a later analysis, co-occurring TCRs were grouped using DBSCAN, and TCRdist sequence similarity was added for clustering within HLA-allele-positive subsets. Repertoires with fewer than 30,000 or more than 120,000 public chains were left out of co-occurrence clustering, as were four to six repertoires with anomalous nucleotide sharing. TCRdb obtained this table from immuneACCESS and retained in-frame rearrangements with V and J assigned. These tables miss some clones; where compared with another copy, unresolved V genes account for less than half of the shortfall, and the remainder is unexplained. The V and J calls and clone size were taken over from that table, and D and trimming were inferred from the DNA. Here the sample has 80,000 to 100,000 clones; about 60% occur a single time. Around 16% of the sample is held by the ten biggest clonotypes.

Sequencing was done on a sample of PBMCs. Rearrangement joined TRBV30 to TRBJ2-7; the D region possibly corresponds to TRBD1 (6 bases align). The receptor's source is a woman in her 40s in good health and CMV-seropositive. The base sequence is TGTGCCTGGAGTAGGACAGCTACCTACGAGCAGTACTTC. This gives the protein CAWSRTATYEQYF.